The source of this T cell receptor beta chain is a study of T cell responses to AZD1222 COVID-19 vaccine. Produced via immunoSEQ multiplex PCR; TCRdb's table is partial and in-frame only. Among about 130,000 clones listed, about 90% were seen once. The CDR3 is 15 residues long. The germline V gene encodes CDR1 SGHVS and CDR2 FNYEAQ. V was trimmed by 5 bases and J by 3 bases, leaving 14 bases between them. J is TRBJ2-1 and V is TRBV7-6; tentative D call: TRBD2 (6 bases). The clonotype originates from an adult in good health. This specimen was peripheral blood, taken on day 0 of MenACWY control vaccination. CDR3 bases: TGTGCCAGCAGCCTAGGGGCTAGCGACTACAATGAGCAGTTCTTC. This codes for CASSLGASDYNEQFF.